This record looks at one TCR beta chain sequence and its context. These data originate in a study of cytotoxic CD8 clonotypes in ibrutinib-treated CLL. Study as a whole: The patients, about a dozen relapsed/refractory and 15 treatment-naive, included 17 who were IGHV unmutated.

Clones were sequenced by immunoSEQ multiplex PCR, and TCRdb holds only the in-frame ones, with some missing. Altogether 250,000 to 350,000 clones are present, approximately 76% being singletons, with the ten largest covering about 5.3%. Germline V CDR1 and CDR2: MDHEN, SYDVKM. V was pared by 6 bases and J by 6 bases, with 13 bases of the junction left unmatched. The CDR3 spans 16 residues. The chain links TRBV28 to TRBJ2-1; 8 nucleotides match TRBD2. This specimen consisted of PBMCs, obtained at disease progression, from a patient treated with ibrutinib. The sequence came from a human donor with chronic lymphocytic leukemia. The CDR3 reads CASSLWGSGSPNEQFF. CDR3 nucleotide sequence: TGTGCCAGCAGCCTTTGGGGCAGCGGGAGCCCCAATGAGCAGTTCTTC. The full variable domain, its missing parts supplied by reference TRBV28 and TRBJ2-1, is DVKVTQSSRYLVKRTGEKVFLECVQDMDHENMFWYRQDPGLGLRLIYFSYDVKMKEKGDIPEGYSVSREKKERFSLILESASTNQTSMYLCASSLWGSGSPNEQFFGPGTRLTVL.